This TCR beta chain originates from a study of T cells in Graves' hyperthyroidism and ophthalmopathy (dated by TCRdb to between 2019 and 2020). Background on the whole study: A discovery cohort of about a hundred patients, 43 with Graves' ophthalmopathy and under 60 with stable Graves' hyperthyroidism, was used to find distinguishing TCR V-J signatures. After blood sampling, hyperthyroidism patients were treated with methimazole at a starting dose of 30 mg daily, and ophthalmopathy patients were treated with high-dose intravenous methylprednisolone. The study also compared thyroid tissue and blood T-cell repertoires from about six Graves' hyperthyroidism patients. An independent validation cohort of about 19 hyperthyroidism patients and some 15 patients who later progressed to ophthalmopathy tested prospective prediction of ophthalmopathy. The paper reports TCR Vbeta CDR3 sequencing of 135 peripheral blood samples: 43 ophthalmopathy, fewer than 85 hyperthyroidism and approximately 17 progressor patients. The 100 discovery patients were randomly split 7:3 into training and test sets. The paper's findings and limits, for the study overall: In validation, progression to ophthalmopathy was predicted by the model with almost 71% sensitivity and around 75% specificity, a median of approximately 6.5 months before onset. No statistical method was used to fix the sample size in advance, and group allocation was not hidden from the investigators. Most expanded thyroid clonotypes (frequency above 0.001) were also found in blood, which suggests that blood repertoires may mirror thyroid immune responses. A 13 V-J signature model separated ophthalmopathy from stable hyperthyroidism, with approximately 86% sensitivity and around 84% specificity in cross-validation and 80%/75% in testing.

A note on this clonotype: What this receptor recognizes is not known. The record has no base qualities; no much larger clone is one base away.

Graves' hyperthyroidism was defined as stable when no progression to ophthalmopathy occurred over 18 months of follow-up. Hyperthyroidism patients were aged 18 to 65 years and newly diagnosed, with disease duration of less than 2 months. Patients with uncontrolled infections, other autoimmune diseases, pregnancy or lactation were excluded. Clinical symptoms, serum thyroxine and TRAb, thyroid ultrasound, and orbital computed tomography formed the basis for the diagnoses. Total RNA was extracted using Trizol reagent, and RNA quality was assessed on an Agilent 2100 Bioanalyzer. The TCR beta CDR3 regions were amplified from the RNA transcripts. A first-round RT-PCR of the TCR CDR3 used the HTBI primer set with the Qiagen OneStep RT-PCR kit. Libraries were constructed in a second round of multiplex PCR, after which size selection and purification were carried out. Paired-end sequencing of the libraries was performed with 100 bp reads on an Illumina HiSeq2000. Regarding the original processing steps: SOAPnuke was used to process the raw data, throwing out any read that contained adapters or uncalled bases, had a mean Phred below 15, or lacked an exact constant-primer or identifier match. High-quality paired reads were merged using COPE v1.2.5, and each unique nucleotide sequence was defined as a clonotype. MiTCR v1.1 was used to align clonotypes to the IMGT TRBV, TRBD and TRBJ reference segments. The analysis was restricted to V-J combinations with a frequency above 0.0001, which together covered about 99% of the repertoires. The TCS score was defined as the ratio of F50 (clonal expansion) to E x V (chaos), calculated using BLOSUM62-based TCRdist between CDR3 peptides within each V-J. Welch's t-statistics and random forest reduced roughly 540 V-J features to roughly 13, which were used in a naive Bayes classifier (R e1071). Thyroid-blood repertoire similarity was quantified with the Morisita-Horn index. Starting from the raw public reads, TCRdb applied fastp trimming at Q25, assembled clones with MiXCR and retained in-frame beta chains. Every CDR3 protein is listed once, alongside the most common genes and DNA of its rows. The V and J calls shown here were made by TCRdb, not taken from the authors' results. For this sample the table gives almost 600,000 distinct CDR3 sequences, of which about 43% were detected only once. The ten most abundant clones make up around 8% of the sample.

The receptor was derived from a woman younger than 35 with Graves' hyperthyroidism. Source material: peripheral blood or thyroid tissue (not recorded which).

For the CDR3, the sequence is CASSIRQGTTTYEHF. The DNA sequence is TGCGCCAGCAGCATCCGACAGGGGACAACAACCTACGAGCATTTT. This chain joins TRBV5-1 to TRBJ1-5, with 8 middle bases fitting TRBD1. V is trimmed back by 4 bases and J by 14 bases, and the junction contains 17 bases that no gene match accounts for. Per the germline V gene, SGHRS is the CDR1 and YFSETQ is the CDR2. The CDR3 spans 15 residues, from the cysteine through the phenylalanine. The retained sequence is limited to the CDR3, 45 bases, with the frame set at the first base.